This TCR beta chain originates from a study of technical replicates of blood from a handful of donors. V lost 3 bases and J 7 bases, leaving 9 bases between the germline ends. Germline V gene data show CDR1 as SNHLY and CDR2 as FYNNEI. This CDR3 contains 13 residues. The protocol was immunoSEQ multiplex PCR, while the TCRdb copy is restricted to in-frame clones and leaves out a portion. The repertoire holds about 16,000 clones, with around nine tenths as singletons. The chain combines TRBV2 with TRBJ1-4; tentatively, D is TRBD1 (6 bases). Sequenced input: PBMCs. The source is a human donor in good health. The CDR3 DNA is TGTGCCAGCAGTGACAGGGGCGGTGAAAAACTGTTTTTT. Its protein is CASSDRGGEKLFF.